The entry below gives a single TCR beta chain sequence along with its context. The antigen it recognizes is unknown. Base qualities are not at hand, and no much larger clone is one base apart. For CDR1 and CDR2, the germline V gene (reference sequence) lists MNHNY and SVGAGI. Including cysteine and phenylalanine, the CDR3 has 14 amino acids. The only DNA kept is the CDR3, 42 bases in frame from the first base. Trimming at the junction amounts to 7 bases on V and 0 bases on J, and the germline ends lie 12 bases apart. This sample is part of a study of blood T cell repertoires in COVID-19 (dated by TCRdb to 2020 to 2021). Study-wide context: Samples from collaborators originated in the United States, Italy and Spain and spanned both the acute and convalescent phases of COVID-19. Sample metadata almost always included a de-identified subject ID, COVID-19 status, age in years and sex. Subjects who had been exposed to COVID-19, were actively infected with it, or had recovered from it provided the deeply sampled blood TCRbeta repertoires that made up the dataset. The samples were drawn from the first 160 participants of the ongoing ImmuneRACE study and from 950 to 1,500 subjects provided by 6 global collaborators. A freely available public database, intended as a resource for researchers studying the immune response to SARS-CoV-2, is where the repertoires were released. The material from the prospective study consisted of cDNA or gDNA derived from T cells, B-cell-depleted T cells, or PBMCs. Where HLA class I and class II types were available, the types were taken from metadata supplied by the sample provider, not from assay-based typing. On the study overall, not on this receptor specifically: Clinical and demographic metadata were provided uncurated, with the amount varying by source and participant.

The immunoSEQ Assay, a bias-controlled multiplex PCR, was used to amplify TCRbeta CDR3 regions from genomic DNA. In the paper's pipeline: Nucleated cell counts per sample were estimated from amplification of reference gene primers within the assay. To quantify the absolute abundance of each unique TCRbeta CDR3 rearrangement, sequence reads were collapsed and filtered. For each sample, productive Simpson clonality was calculated as the square root of Simpson's diversity index across productive rearrangements. This immuneACCESS table, as held by TCRdb, lists in-frame sequences with V and J called but not all clones. Of the missing ones, under half trace to an unresolved V gene in checked studies; the others have no known cause. V and J calls and clone size are copied from that table; D and trimming were computed from the DNA. The sample has 170,000 or so clones on record, 60% to 80% of them singletons. The ten largest make up approximately 26% of the sample.

Collaborating institutions collected whole blood in K2EDTA tubes following their own protocols. For TCRbeta analysis, collaborators shipped samples as frozen whole blood, isolated PBMCs, or DNA extracted from either of those sample types. Sequencing was carried out using peripheral blood. The rearrangement joined TRBV6-6 to TRBJ1-2, and TRBD1 may be the D gene, going by 6 matching bases. The sequence was collected from a woman aged 65 to 85 with acute or convalescent COVID-19. The CDR3 here reads CASTWTASNYGYTF. The nucleotides read TGTGCCAGCACTTGGACAGCTTCTAACTATGGCTACACCTTC.